A selection of T cell receptor beta chains follows, all from one sample in a study of graft-versus-host responses after intestinal transplantation. Sequenced by immunoSEQ multiplex PCR; TCRdb stores in-frame clones only, minus some. Among tens of thousands of clones listed, roughly nine tenths were seen once. This specimen was ileum tissue, taken less than 400 days after transplant. Receptor source: a human patient who received an intestinal transplant, so some T cells may come from the graft donor. Each CDR3 is given with its conserved first and last residue. D genes are given only for firm matches. The size entry is marked missing in some rows and otherwise reads once, few, many or a size class.

clone size | D gene | J gene | V gene | CDR3 protein | CDR3 DNA
once | - | TRBJ2-7 | TRBV4-1 | CASSQEVTNYEQYF | TGCGCCAGCAGCCAAGAGGTTACGAACTACGAGCAGTACTTC
- | - | TRBJ2-3 | TRBV19 | CASSIVQVGDTQYF | TGTGCCAGTAGTATTGTACAGGTGGGAGATACGCAGTATTTT
- | - | TRBJ2-1 | TRBV7-2 | CASSFWGRGNEQFF | TGTGCCAGCAGCTTCTGGGGCCGGGGTAATGAGCAGTTCTTC
- | - | TRBJ2-5 | TRBV6-5 | CASSPTLNYAAQYF | TGTGCCAGCAGTCCTACACTGAATTATGCGGCCCAGTACTTC
- | - | TRBJ2-3 | TRBV6-5 | CASSEAADTQYF | TGTGCCAGCAGTGAAGCGGCAGATACGCAGTATTTT
- | TRBD2 | TRBJ2-3 | TRBV9 | CASSPTTSRADTQYF | TGTGCCAGCAGCCCAACGACTAGCCGGGCAGATACGCAGTATTTT
- | - | TRBJ1-2 | TRBV5-6 | CASRPIFNYGYTF | TGTGCCAGCAGACCTATATTTAACTATGGCTACACCTTC
- | TRBD1 | TRBJ1-5 | TRBV2 | CASRRQGLGSNQPQHF | TGTGCCAGCAGGAGACAGGGGTTGGGAAGCAATCAGCCCCAGCATTTT
- | - | TRBJ2-7 | TRBV5-1 | CASREQATYEQYF | TGCGCCAGCAGAGAACAGGCCACCTACGAGCAGTACTTC
- | - | TRBJ1-3 | TRBV18 | CASSPDRSGNTIYF | TGTGCCAGCTCACCCGACAGGTCTGGAAACACCATATATTTT
few | - | TRBJ2-5 | TRBV7-9 | CASSRRTGVAGQETQYF | TGTGCCAGCAGCCGAAGAACAGGGGTAGCGGGCCAAGAGACCCAGTACTTC
- | - | TRBJ1-5 | TRBV27 | CASSLGGYGPQHF | TGTGCCAGCAGTTTAGGGGGATACGGACCCCAGCATTTT
- | - | TRBJ2-4 | TRBV2 | CASSGPGLAKNIQYF | TGTGCCAGCAGTGGCCCGGGACTAGCCAAAAACATTCAGTACTTC
once | - | TRBJ2-1 | TRBV15 | CATSRITGNEQFF | TGTGCCACCAGCAGAATAACAGGGAATGAGCAGTTCTTC
once | - | TRBJ1-1 | TRBV28 | CASSLGGTSNTEAFF | TGTGCCAGCAGTTTGGGAGGCACATCGAACACTGAAGCTTTCTTT
- | - | TRBJ1-5 | TRBV4-2 | CASSHHLGEDLSNQPQHF | TGTGCCAGCAGCCACCACTTAGGGGAAGACCTTAGCAATCAGCCCCAGCATTTT
- | - | TRBJ2-7 | TRBV5-1 | CASRREFYEQYF | TGCGCCAGCAGGAGGGAATTCTACGAGCAGTACTTC
- | - | TRBJ2-1 | TRBV29-1 | CSVLMGAGNEQFF | TGCAGCGTTTTGATGGGAGCAGGGAATGAGCAGTTCTTC
once | - | TRBJ2-3 | TRBV5-1 | CASSLWVARDTQYF | TGCGCCAGCAGCTTGTGGGTAGCGCGGGATACGCAGTATTTT
- | - | TRBJ2-1 | TRBV29-1 | CSQGGPESEQFF | TGCAGCCAGGGAGGCCCGGAGAGTGAGCAGTTCTTC
- | - | TRBJ2-3 | TRBV20-1 | CSGDRADTQYF | TGCAGTGGGGACCGAGCAGATACGCAGTATTTT
- | - | TRBJ2-3 | TRBV21-1 | CASSPGFADTQYF | TGTGCCAGCAGTCCGGGATTCGCAGATACGCAGTATTTT
- | - | TRBJ2-5 | TRBV23-1 | CASTQETQYF | TGCGCCAGCACGCAAGAGACCCAGTACTTC
once | - | TRBJ1-2 | TRBV6-1 | CASSEQSWANYGYTF | TGTGCCAGCAGTGAACAATCATGGGCTAACTATGGCTACACCTTC
- | - | TRBJ1-2 | TRBV6-5 | CASSYSDGGGYTF | TGTGCCAGCAGTTACTCGGACGGGGGAGGCTACACCTTC
few | - | TRBJ2-1 | TRBV5-1 | CASSLATNNEQFF | TGCGCCAGCAGCTTGGCCACGAACAATGAGCAGTTCTTC
- | - | TRBJ2-2 | TRBV2 | CASMVAYTGELFF | TGTGCCAGCATGGTGGCCTACACCGGGGAGCTGTTTTTT
- | - | TRBJ2-3 | TRBV25-1 | CASSEYFGSGSSTDTQYF | TGTGCCAGCAGTGAATATTTCGGGAGTGGCTCTAGCACAGATACGCAGTATTTT
- | TRBD1 | TRBJ1-2 | TRBV7-9 | CASSPGGMGYGYTF | TGTGCCAGCAGTCCAGGGGGCATGGGATATGGCTACACCTTC